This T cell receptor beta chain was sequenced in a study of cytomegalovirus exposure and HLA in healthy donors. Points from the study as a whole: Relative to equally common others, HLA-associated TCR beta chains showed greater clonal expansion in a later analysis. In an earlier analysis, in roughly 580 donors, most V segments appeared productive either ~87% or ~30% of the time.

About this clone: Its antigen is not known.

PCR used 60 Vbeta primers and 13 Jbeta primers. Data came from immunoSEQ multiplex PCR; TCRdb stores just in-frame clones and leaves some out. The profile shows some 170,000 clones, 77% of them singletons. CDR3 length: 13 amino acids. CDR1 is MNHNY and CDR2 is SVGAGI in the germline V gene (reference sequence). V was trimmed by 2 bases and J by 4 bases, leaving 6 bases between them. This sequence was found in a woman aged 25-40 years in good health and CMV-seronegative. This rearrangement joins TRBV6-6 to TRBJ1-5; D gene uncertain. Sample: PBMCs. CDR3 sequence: CASSYARNQPQHF. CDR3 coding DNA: TGTGCCAGCAGTTACGCCAGGAATCAGCCCCAGCATTTT.